The T cell receptor (beta chain) described here comes from a study of T cells after yellow fever vaccination. Overall study: The fractions with low cell numbers were processed using SMART-Seq v4 Ultra Low Input.

Study-wide findings and caveats: Any FACS-sorted repertoire could hold abundant clonotypes that contaminate it from the bulk population.

TCR cDNA was made by 5'RACE template switching, adding a universal primer site and UMIs. TCRdb redid the calling of the 5' RACE reads with MiXCR, one entry per CDR3 protein. The sample contains roughly 94,000 distinct CDR3 sequences, around 9.8% of which appear only once. This clonotype has at least ten counts. The CDR3 is 14 amino acids. V lost 4 bases to trimming and J lost 0 bases, with 9 bases between them. In germline, CDR1 is MDHEN, CDR2 SYDVKM. V and J are TRBV28 and TRBJ1-1; D gene ambiguous. This receptor was taken from a man aged 18-30 years who received the YFV17D yellow fever vaccine. The input for sequencing was CD8+ T cells not binding an NS4B(214-222) dextramer, sorted from PBMCs, taken more than 13 days after the first yellow fever vaccination. The CDR3 region has the DNA TGTGCCAGCAGTTCGAGGTTTATGAACACTGAAGCTTTCTTT. It is translated as CASSSRFMNTEAFF. Full variable domain (missing parts from reference TRBV28 and TRBJ1-1): DVKVTQSSRYLVKRTGEKVFLECVQDMDHENMFWYRQDPGLGLRLIYFSYDVKMKEKGDIPEGYSVSREKKERFSLILESASTNQTSMYLCASSSRFMNTEAFFGQGTRLTVV.